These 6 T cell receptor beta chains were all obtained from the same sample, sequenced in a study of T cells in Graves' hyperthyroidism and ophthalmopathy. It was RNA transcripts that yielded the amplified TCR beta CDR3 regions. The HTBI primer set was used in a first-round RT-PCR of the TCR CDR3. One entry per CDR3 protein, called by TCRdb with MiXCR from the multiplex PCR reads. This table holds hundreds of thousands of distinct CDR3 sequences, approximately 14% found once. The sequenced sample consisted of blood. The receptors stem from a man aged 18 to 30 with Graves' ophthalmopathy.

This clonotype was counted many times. As DNA, the CDR3 is TGTGCCAGCAGAACTAGCGGGGGACCCAATGAGCAGTTCTTC. This encodes CASRTSGGPNEQFF. This sequence joins TRBV2 and TRBJ2-1, with 11 nucleotides matching TRBD2. Germline trimming cut 6 bases from V and 6 bases from J; bases unmatched to any gene: 4. Looked up from germline, CDR1 is SNHLY and CDR2 is FYNNEI. This CDR3 is built from 14 residues.

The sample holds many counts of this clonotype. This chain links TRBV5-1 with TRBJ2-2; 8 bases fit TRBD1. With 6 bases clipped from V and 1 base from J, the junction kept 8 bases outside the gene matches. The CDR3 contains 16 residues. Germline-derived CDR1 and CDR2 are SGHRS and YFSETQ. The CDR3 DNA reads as TGCGCCAGCACGGGCTCCGGGACAGGGAACACCGGGGAGCTGTTTTTT. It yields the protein CASTGSGTGNTGELFF. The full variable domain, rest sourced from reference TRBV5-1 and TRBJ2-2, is KAGVTQTPRYLIKTRGQQVTLSCSPISGHRSVSWYQQTPGQGLQFLFEYFSETQRNKGNFPGRFSGRQFSNSRSEMNVSTLELGDSALYLCASTGSGTGNTGELFFGEGSRLTVL.

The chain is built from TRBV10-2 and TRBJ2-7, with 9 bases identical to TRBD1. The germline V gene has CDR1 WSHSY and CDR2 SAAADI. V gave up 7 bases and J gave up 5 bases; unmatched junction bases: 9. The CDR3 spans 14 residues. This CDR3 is CASIPRDRAHEQYF. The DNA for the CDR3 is TGCGCCAGCATTCCCCGGGACAGGGCCCACGAGCAGTACTTC.

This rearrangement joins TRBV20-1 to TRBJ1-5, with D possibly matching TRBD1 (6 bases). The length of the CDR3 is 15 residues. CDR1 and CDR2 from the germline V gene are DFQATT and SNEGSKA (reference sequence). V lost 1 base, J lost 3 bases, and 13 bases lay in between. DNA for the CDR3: TGCAGTGCTAGAGGTTCAGGGGCTTTCAATCAGCCCCAGCATTTT. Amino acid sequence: CSARGSGAFNQPQHF.

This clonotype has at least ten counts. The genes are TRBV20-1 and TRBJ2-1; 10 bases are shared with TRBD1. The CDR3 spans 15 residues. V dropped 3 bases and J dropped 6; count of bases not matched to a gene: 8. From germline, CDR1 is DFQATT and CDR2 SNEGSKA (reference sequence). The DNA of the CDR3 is TGCAGTGCTAGTCCCCGACAGGGGGCAGGCAATGAGCAGTTCTTC. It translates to CSASPRQGAGNEQFF.

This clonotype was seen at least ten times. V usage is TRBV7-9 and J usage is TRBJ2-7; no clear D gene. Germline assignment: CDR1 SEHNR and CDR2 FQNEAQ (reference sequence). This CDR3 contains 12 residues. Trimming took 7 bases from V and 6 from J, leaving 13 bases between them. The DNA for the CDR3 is TGTGCCAGCACCCTAGGTTGGTTCGAGCAGTACTTC. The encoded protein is CASTLGWFEQYF.